This T cell receptor (beta chain) stems from a study of neoadjuvant nivolumab and ipilimumab in lung cancer. Broader study findings: Compared with tumor-adjacent uninvolved lung, resected tumors showed greater richness and clonality. A small number of samples were TCR sequenced. Only two of four nivolumab-treated tumors gained richness and clonality by surgery. Pretherapy blood TCR richness correlated positively with resected tumor richness.

Turning to this clone: What it binds is not known.

Libraries were prepared by immunoSEQ multiplex PCR; TCRdb keeps only in-frame clonotypes and omits some of them. The sample consists of approximately 30,000 clones, roughly 80% of them appearing once. From germline, CDR1 is WSHSY and CDR2 SAAADI. The CDR3 loop spans 13 amino acids. V lost 3 bases and J 5 bases, leaving 8 bases between the germline ends. The clonotype originates from an adult with non-small cell lung cancer. The rearrangement uses TRBV10-2 and TRBJ1-3; no clear D gene. The source was tumor tissue, collected after neoadjuvant nivolumab, alone or with ipilimumab, at or shortly before surgery. The CDR3 nucleotides read TGCGCCAGCAGTGACCAAGACAGAAACACCATATATTTT. Its protein product is CASSDQDRNTIYF.